Listed below are T cell receptor beta chains from one sample, sequenced in a study of Graves' ophthalmopathy and Graves' hyperthyroidism. TCRdb independently ran MiXCR on the multiplex PCR reads; one entry per CDR3 protein. This sample has nearly 400,000 distinct CDR3 sequences; approximately 20% occur once, and the top ten carry about 1.4%. Sequencing used peripheral blood. These receptors came from a woman aged 18-29 years with Graves' ophthalmopathy. The CDR3 runs from the conserved cysteine through the conserved F or W. The D gene is left open where the match is weak. A row's size may be missing; if present it is once, few, many or a size class.

d_call: -; clone_size: -; v_call: TRBV9; j_call: TRBJ2-2; cdr3_aa: CASSVVDSGELFF; cdr3_nt: TGTGCCAGCAGCGTAGTAGACTCCGGGGAGCTGTTTTTT
d_call: -; clone_size: -; v_call: TRBV7-9; j_call: TRBJ2-1; cdr3_aa: CASSTLAGNNEQFF; cdr3_nt: TGTGCCAGCAGCACCCTGGCAGGTAACAATGAGCAGTTCTTC
d_call: TRBD2; clone_size: many; v_call: TRBV12-3/TRBV12-4; j_call: TRBJ2-2; cdr3_aa: CASSVWGGSNTGELFF; cdr3_nt: TGTGCCAGCTCAGTTTGGGGAGGGTCGAACACCGGGGAGCTGTTTTTT
d_call: TRBD1; clone_size: -; v_call: TRBV28; j_call: TRBJ2-4; cdr3_aa: CASSDRNIQYF; cdr3_nt: TGTGCCAGCTCGGACAGGAACATTCAGTACTTC
d_call: TRBD1; clone_size: many; v_call: TRBV5-1; j_call: TRBJ1-1; cdr3_aa: CASSLGQGSTEAFF; cdr3_nt: TGTGCCAGCAGCTTGGGACAGGGTAGCACTGAAGCTTTCTTT
d_call: -; clone_size: -; v_call: TRBV7-3; j_call: TRBJ1-1; cdr3_aa: CASSLLGTETEAFF; cdr3_nt: TGTGCCAGCAGCTTATTAGGGACTGAAACTGAGGCTTTCTTT
d_call: -; clone_size: many; v_call: TRBV28; j_call: TRBJ2-7; cdr3_aa: CASSYLFHEQYF; cdr3_nt: TGTGCCAGCAGTTATCTATTCCACGAGCAGTACTTC
d_call: -; clone_size: many; v_call: TRBV6-5; j_call: TRBJ1-1; cdr3_aa: CASSSTEYTEAFF; cdr3_nt: TGTGCCAGCAGTTCGACAGAATACACTGAAGCTTTCTTT
d_call: TRBD1; clone_size: many; v_call: TRBV7-2; j_call: TRBJ2-7; cdr3_aa: CASSSGGMGYEQYF; cdr3_nt: TGTGCCAGCAGCTCAGGGGGCATGGGATACGAGCAGTACTTC
d_call: -; clone_size: many; v_call: TRBV6-1; j_call: TRBJ2-6; cdr3_aa: CASSEQAAGANVLTF; cdr3_nt: TGTGCCAGCAGTGAACAGGCGGCCGGGGCCAACGTCCTGACTTTC
d_call: TRBD1; clone_size: many; v_call: TRBV18; j_call: TRBJ2-2; cdr3_aa: CASSPRTGMNTGELFF; cdr3_nt: TGTGCCAGCTCACCCAGGACAGGGATGAACACCGGGGAGCTGTTTTTT
d_call: -; clone_size: many; v_call: TRBV4-3; j_call: TRBJ2-2; cdr3_aa: CASSQDKSTGELFF; cdr3_nt: TGCGCCAGCAGCCAAGATAAGAGCACCGGGGAGCTGTTTTTT
d_call: -; clone_size: many; v_call: TRBV28; j_call: TRBJ1-1; cdr3_aa: CASSGVLAFF; cdr3_nt: TGTGCCAGCAGCGGAGTGTTAGCTTTCTTT
d_call: TRBD1; clone_size: many; v_call: TRBV7-2; j_call: TRBJ2-7; cdr3_aa: CASSSGPSGGEQYF; cdr3_nt: TGTGCCAGCAGCTCCGGGCCTTCAGGGGGCGAGCAGTACTTC
d_call: -; clone_size: -; v_call: TRBV6-5; j_call: TRBJ2-3; cdr3_aa: CASSYDLDANTDTQYF; cdr3_nt: TGTGCCAGCAGTTACGACCTGGACGCGAACACAGATACGCAGTATTTT
d_call: -; clone_size: many; v_call: TRBV20-1; j_call: TRBJ2-7; cdr3_aa: CSARDDGRAPYEQYF; cdr3_nt: TGCAGTGCTAGAGATGACGGAAGGGCACCCTACGAGCAGTACTTC
d_call: TRBD2; clone_size: -; v_call: TRBV7-8; j_call: TRBJ2-5; cdr3_aa: CASSLAPGGPVETQYF; cdr3_nt: TGTGCCAGCAGCTTAGCTCCGGGAGGGCCTGTTGAGACCCAGTACTTC
d_call: TRBD2; clone_size: many; v_call: TRBV7-2; j_call: TRBJ2-5; cdr3_aa: CASSPGWVAGGQETQYF; cdr3_nt: TGTGCCAGCAGCCCCGGTTGGGTAGCGGGGGGGCAAGAGACCCAGTACTTC
d_call: TRBD2; clone_size: many; v_call: TRBV20-1; j_call: TRBJ2-7; cdr3_aa: CSARGGRAADEQYF; cdr3_nt: TGCAGTGCTAGGGGCGGGAGGGCGGCGGACGAGCAGTACTTC
d_call: -; clone_size: many; v_call: TRBV30; j_call: TRBJ1-5; cdr3_aa: CAWSGGQVNQPQHF; cdr3_nt: TGTGCCTGGAGTGGGGGACAAGTCAATCAGCCCCAGCATTTT
d_call: -; clone_size: many; v_call: TRBV15; j_call: TRBJ1-1; cdr3_aa: CATSRGKGLNTEAFF; cdr3_nt: TGTGCCACCAGCAGAGGAAAGGGATTGAACACTGAAGCTTTCTTT
d_call: -; clone_size: few; v_call: TRBV5-1; j_call: TRBJ2-4; cdr3_aa: CASSPEGNIQYF; cdr3_nt: TGCGCCAGCAGCCCGGAGGGAAACATTCAGTACTTC
d_call: -; clone_size: -; v_call: TRBV4-3; j_call: TRBJ2-5; cdr3_aa: CASSQTQGRETQYF; cdr3_nt: TGCGCCAGCAGCCAAACCCAGGGGAGAGAGACCCAGTACTTC
d_call: TRBD2; clone_size: many; v_call: TRBV11-2; j_call: TRBJ2-2; cdr3_aa: CASTYIAGSNTGELFF; cdr3_nt: TGTGCCAGCACCTATATAGCGGGATCGAACACCGGGGAGCTGTTTTTT
d_call: -; clone_size: many; v_call: TRBV18; j_call: TRBJ1-1; cdr3_aa: CASSPRFGPNTEAFF; cdr3_nt: TGTGCCAGCTCACCAAGGTTCGGACCGAACACTGAAGCTTTCTTT
d_call: -; clone_size: many; v_call: TRBV9; j_call: TRBJ1-2; cdr3_aa: CASSVGRGLGYGYTF; cdr3_nt: TGTGCCAGCAGCGTAGGGAGGGGCCTGGGATATGGCTACACCTTC
d_call: -; clone_size: many; v_call: TRBV7-2; j_call: TRBJ2-7; cdr3_aa: CASSLVRTSYEQYF; cdr3_nt: TGTGCCAGCAGCTTAGTTAGAACCTCCTACGAGCAGTACTTC
d_call: TRBD1; clone_size: many; v_call: TRBV11-2; j_call: TRBJ2-7; cdr3_aa: CASSLEGQGLYEQYF; cdr3_nt: TGTGCCAGCAGCTTAGAGGGACAGGGGCTCTACGAGCAGTACTTC
d_call: TRBD1; clone_size: many; v_call: TRBV29-1; j_call: TRBJ2-7; cdr3_aa: CSVRDREERYF; cdr3_nt: TGCAGCGTTAGGGACAGGGAGGAAAGGTACTTC
d_call: TRBD2; clone_size: -; v_call: TRBV11-1; j_call: TRBJ2-7; cdr3_aa: CASSLGLGAGGLAYEQYF; cdr3_nt: TGTGCCAGCAGCTTAGGGTTAGGGGCGGGAGGCCTCGCCTACGAGCAGTACTTC
d_call: -; clone_size: many; v_call: TRBV12-3/TRBV12-4; j_call: TRBJ1-6; cdr3_aa: CASSPGSSYNSPLHF; cdr3_nt: TGTGCCAGCAGTCCAGGGAGCTCCTATAATTCACCCCTCCACTTT
d_call: -; clone_size: many; v_call: TRBV11-2; j_call: TRBJ1-1; cdr3_aa: CASSFGRYAEAFF; cdr3_nt: TGTGCCAGCAGCTTTGGACGGTATGCTGAAGCTTTCTTT
d_call: -; clone_size: many; v_call: TRBV24-1; j_call: TRBJ2-2; cdr3_aa: CATSDPSHRSGELFF; cdr3_nt: TGTGCCACCAGTGATCCCTCCCACAGGTCCGGGGAGCTGTTTTTT
d_call: -; clone_size: many; v_call: TRBV6-5; j_call: TRBJ1-2; cdr3_aa: CASSYRLGRRYGYTF; cdr3_nt: TGTGCCAGCAGTTACCGTCTCGGCAGGCGCTATGGCTACACCTTC
d_call: -; clone_size: -; v_call: TRBV4-3; j_call: TRBJ1-1; cdr3_aa: CASSQSTVTNTEAFF; cdr3_nt: TGCGCCAGCAGCCAATCAACAGTTACGAACACTGAAGCTTTCTTT
d_call: -; clone_size: many; v_call: TRBV19; j_call: TRBJ1-5; cdr3_aa: CASSIGGLTNSPQHF; cdr3_nt: TGTGCCAGTAGTATCGGGGGACTTACGAATTCGCCCCAGCATTTT
d_call: TRBD1; clone_size: many; v_call: TRBV12-3/TRBV12-4; j_call: TRBJ2-2; cdr3_aa: CASSLSRYRGINSTGELFF; cdr3_nt: TGTGCCAGCAGTTTGAGTCGGTACAGGGGGATTAATAGCACCGGGGAGCTGTTTTTT
d_call: -; clone_size: many; v_call: TRBV30; j_call: TRBJ2-7; cdr3_aa: CAWIPPRGRAGYEQYF; cdr3_nt: TGTGCCTGGATCCCCCCGAGGGGCAGGGCGGGCTACGAGCAGTACTTC
d_call: -; clone_size: few; v_call: TRBV28; j_call: TRBJ1-2; cdr3_aa: CASSLTSEYGYTF; cdr3_nt: TGTGCCAGCAGTTTGACGTCGGAGTATGGCTACACCTTC
d_call: TRBD1; clone_size: many; v_call: TRBV19; j_call: TRBJ2-6; cdr3_aa: CASSPQGAGANVLTF; cdr3_nt: TGTGCCAGTAGCCCACAGGGGGCCGGGGCCAACGTCCTGACTTTC
d_call: -; clone_size: -; v_call: TRBV12-3/TRBV12-4; j_call: TRBJ1-1; cdr3_aa: CASSMGIGAEAFF; cdr3_nt: TGTGCCAGCAGTATGGGAATTGGAGCTGAAGCTTTCTTT
d_call: TRBD2; clone_size: many; v_call: TRBV5-1; j_call: TRBJ2-2; cdr3_aa: CASSLNQLRETGELFF; cdr3_nt: TGCGCCAGCAGCTTGAACCAACTGCGGGAGACCGGGGAGCTGTTTTTT
d_call: TRBD2; clone_size: many; v_call: TRBV6-2/TRBV6-3; j_call: TRBJ2-5; cdr3_aa: CASTRPGLAVQETQYF; cdr3_nt: TGTGCCAGCACCAGACCCGGACTAGCGGTCCAAGAGACCCAGTACTTC